These T cell receptor beta chains were read from a single sample in a study of shared clonotypes between healthy human individuals. Repertoires were generated with immunoSEQ multiplex PCR, while TCRdb's copy carries only in-frame clones and drops some. The sample consists of some 2,000,000 clones, approximately 95% of them appearing once. The sample was naive CD4+ T cells sorted from blood. These receptors all stem from a man between 18 and 35 years old in good health. CDR3s include the opening cysteine and the closing phenylalanine or tryptophan. D genes are given only for firm matches. Only some rows state a clone size, as once, few, many or a class for expanded clones.

v_call	j_call	clone_size	d_call	cdr3_nt	cdr3_aa
TRBV4-1	TRBJ2-5	.	TRBD1	TGCGCCAGCAGCCAAGGGGCGGGACAGGGGGAAGAGACCCAGTACTTC	CASSQGAGQGEETQYF
TRBV7-9	TRBJ1-1	.	.	TGTGCCAGCAGCTTAGTCTACCCCTACACTGAAGCTTTCTTT	CASSLVYPYTEAFF
TRBV9	TRBJ2-1	.	.	TGTGCCAGCAGCGTAGGAGTCCACAGCTCCTACAATGAGCAGTTCTTC	CASSVGVHSSYNEQFF
TRBV19	TRBJ1-3	.	.	TGTGCCAGTGGAGAACAGGGTGGAAACACCATATATTTT	CASGEQGGNTIYF
TRBV6-6	TRBJ2-5	.	.	TGTGCCAGCAGGGAGGGCCTGGGTATAGAGACCCAGTACTTC	CASREGLGIETQYF
TRBV5-1	TRBJ2-7	.	TRBD1	TGCGCCAGCAGCTTGGCGGACAGGGATGCCTACGAGCAGTACTTC	CASSLADRDAYEQYF
TRBV10-3	TRBJ2-1	.	TRBD2	TGTGCCATCAGTGAGTCGAGTTTGGTAGCGGGAGGCAATGAGCAGTTCTTC	CAISESSLVAGGNEQFF
TRBV7-6	TRBJ2-5	.	TRBD2	TGTGCCAGCAGCTTCAGCGGGGGGTCACAAGAGACCCAGTACTTC	CASSFSGGSQETQYF
TRBV5-1	TRBJ1-4	.	.	TGCGCCAGCAGCTTGGCTTCCCAGACAGTGGGAGAAAAACTGTTTTTT	CASSLASQTVGEKLFF
TRBV6-5	TRBJ1-2	.	.	TGTGCCAGCAGCCTCACCCGGGTCGATGGCTACACCTTC	CASSLTRVDGYTF
TRBV18	TRBJ1-1	.	TRBD1	TGTGCCAGCTCACCTGGGGACAGGCTTTTGAACACTGAAGCTTTCTTT	CASSPGDRLLNTEAFF
TRBV5-5	TRBJ1-1	.	.	TGTGCCAGCAGACTGACTGTGAACACTGAAGCTTTCTTT	CASRLTVNTEAFF
TRBV10-3	TRBJ2-5	.	.	TGTGCCATCAGCCCGGGCAGGGGGCGGGGGTTCGCGGATGCGACCCAGTACTTC	CAISPGRGRGFADATQYF
TRBV11-2	TRBJ2-2	.	TRBD2	TGTGCCAGCAGCTTAGTTTTAGCGGGAGGGCGGGAGCTGTTTTTT	CASSLVLAGGRELFF
TRBV19	TRBJ1-2	.	.	TGTGCCAGTAGTGAGGACCGGTACTATGGCTACACCTTC	CASSEDRYYGYTF
TRBV28	TRBJ1-1	once	.	TGTGCCAGCGGCGTCCCGGAGGGCACTGAAGCTTTCTTT	CASGVPEGTEAFF
TRBV6-5	TRBJ1-2	few	.	TGTGCCAGCAGTTCACAGAACTATGGCTACACCTTC	CASSSQNYGYTF
TRBV19	TRBJ2-5	.	.	TGTGCCAGTAGTGCTCAGGAGACCCAGTACTTC	CASSAQETQYF
TRBV2	TRBJ2-7	.	.	TGTGCCAGCAGTGCCGATTTGAGCTCCTACGAGCAGTACTTC	CASSADLSSYEQYF
TRBV28	TRBJ2-2	.	.	TGTGCCACCATTCGGGTTGACACCGGGGAGCTGTTTTTT	CATIRVDTGELFF
TRBV9	TRBJ2-2	.	TRBD1	TGTGCCAGCAGCGCCAAACCCAGGACAGGCAACACCGGGGAGCTGTTTTTT	CASSAKPRTGNTGELFF
TRBV15	TRBJ2-7	.	.	TGTGCCACCAGCAGGGGTGAAGAAAGCTCCTACGAGCAGTACTTC	CATSRGEESSYEQYF
TRBV30	TRBJ1-5	once	.	TGTGCCTGGAGCGCGGGACAAAACTGGGGCAATCAGCCCCAGCATTTT	CAWSAGQNWGNQPQHF
TRBV6-5	TRBJ2-7	.	.	TGTGCCAGCAGCTCACCGGGACGCAGCTCCTACGAGCAGTACTTC	CASSSPGRSSYEQYF
TRBV7-3	TRBJ2-7	.	.	TGTGCCAGCAGCGCAGGGAACTCCTACGAGCAGTACTTC	CASSAGNSYEQYF
TRBV5-1	TRBJ2-1	.	.	TGCGCCAGCAAGGACCCGGGCGTTCGGAATGAGCAGTTCTTC	CASKDPGVRNEQFF
TRBV19	TRBJ2-2	.	.	TGTGCCAGTAGTATACAACGAACCGGGGAGCTGTTTTTT	CASSIQRTGELFF
TRBV9	TRBJ1-1	once	.	TGTGCCAGCAGCCCTCCCCAAGCCGGCACTGAAGCTTTCTTT	CASSPPQAGTEAFF
TRBV27	TRBJ2-5	.	TRBD1	TGTGCCAGCAGTGGTTGGGACAGGGATTACGAGACCCAGTACTTC	CASSGWDRDYETQYF
TRBV5-4	TRBJ2-5	.	.	TGTGCCAGCAGCTTCAAGGGACTCCAAGAGACCCAGTACTTC	CASSFKGLQETQYF
TRBV4-3	TRBJ2-2	.	.	TGCGCCAGCAGCCAAGATCGGGGGTTGGCCGGGGAGCTGTTTTTT	CASSQDRGLAGELFF
TRBV14	TRBJ2-3	.	.	TGTGCCAGCAGCCAGGCACCAGGAAGGGGTAGGGCAGATACGCAGTATTTT	CASSQAPGRGRADTQYF
TRBV6-1	TRBJ2-3	.	.	TGTGCCAGCAGTGAAGGGGGACCAGATACGCAGTATTTT	CASSEGGPDTQYF
TRBV27	TRBJ2-2	.	TRBD1	TGTGCCAGCAGTATACCGACAGGGACCGGGGAGCTGTTTTTT	CASSIPTGTGELFF
TRBV6-4	TRBJ2-2	.	TRBD1	TGTGCCAGCAGATCTCAGGGACAGGGTACGGCCGGGGAGCTGTTTTTT	CASRSQGQGTAGELFF
TRBV4-3	TRBJ2-5	.	.	TGCGCCAGCAGCCAAGATTACGGGAGAGAAGAGACCCAGTACTTC	CASSQDYGREETQYF
TRBV9	TRBJ2-7	.	.	TGTGCCAGCAGCGTAGGTGACAGGAGCTCCTACGAGCAGTACTTC	CASSVGDRSSYEQYF
TRBV7-6	TRBJ2-5	.	.	TGTGCCAGCAGCCCCACTTGGCAAGAGACCCAGTACTTC	CASSPTWQETQYF
TRBV7-9	TRBJ1-6	.	TRBD1	TGTGCCAGCAGTCCCGGAACAGGGGGCGCAGGATCCCTCCACTTT	CASSPGTGGAGSLHF
TRBV5-1	TRBJ2-1	.	TRBD2	TGCGCCAGCAGCCCCAAAGCGACTAGCAACTCCTACAATGAGCAGTTCTTC	CASSPKATSNSYNEQFF
TRBV27	TRBJ1-6	.	.	TGTGCCAGCAGTCCCCGGGTGAAGGGAGGTAATTCACCCCTCCACTTT	CASSPRVKGGNSPLHF
TRBV30	TRBJ2-7	.	.	TGTGCCTGGAGTGTGAACTTACGCTACGAGCAGTACTTC	CAWSVNLRYEQYF
TRBV5-6	TRBJ1-1	once	.	TGTGCCAGCAGTTCGGTTAGACAGCTTTGGAACACTGAAGCTTTCTTT	CASSSVRQLWNTEAFF
TRBV2	TRBJ2-3	once	.	TGTGCCAGCAGGGCTTGGGAGGAGAATACGCAGTATTTT	CASRAWEENTQYF
TRBV6-1	TRBJ2-3	.	TRBD1	TGTGCCAGTAGACAGGGCATTGCCACAGATACGCAGTATTTT	CASRQGIATDTQYF
TRBV27	TRBJ2-7	.	.	TGTGCCAGCACACTGGGAGGGGGCTACGAGCAGTACTTC	CASTLGGGYEQYF
TRBV6-5	TRBJ1-2	.	.	TGTGCCAGCAGTAACCCCTGGGGGGGAAATGGCTACACCTTC	CASSNPWGGNGYTF
TRBV9	TRBJ1-1	.	.	TGTGCCAGCAGCGTAGAAGTGTTCGGCACTGAAGCTTTCTTT	CASSVEVFGTEAFF
TRBV9	TRBJ2-2	.	.	TGTGCCAGCAACAAGAACACCGGGGAGCTGTTTTTT	CASNKNTGELFF
TRBV5-4	TRBJ2-5	.	.	TGTGCCAGCAGCTTTGCGCTCCAAGAGACCCAGTACTTC	CASSFALQETQYF
TRBV28	TRBJ1-2	once	.	TGTGCCATCGGGGAGGGCAGTTCTAACTATGGCTACACCTTC	CAIGEGSSNYGYTF
TRBV5-5	TRBJ1-5	.	TRBD1	TGTGCCAGCAGCTACAATCCGGGACAGGTGAGCAATCAGCCCCAGCATTTT	CASSYNPGQVSNQPQHF
TRBV7-9	TRBJ2-7	.	TRBD2	TGTGCCAGCAGCCGTGGGGAGGGCTCGTACGAGCAGTACTTC	CASSRGEGSYEQYF
TRBV11-2	TRBJ2-7	.	.	TGTGCCAGCAGCTTAGGTTCCGCGTACGAGCAGTACTTC	CASSLGSAYEQYF
TRBV6-1	TRBJ2-1	.	.	TGTGCCAGCAGTGAACTGGGCGATGAGCAGTTCTTC	CASSELGDEQFF